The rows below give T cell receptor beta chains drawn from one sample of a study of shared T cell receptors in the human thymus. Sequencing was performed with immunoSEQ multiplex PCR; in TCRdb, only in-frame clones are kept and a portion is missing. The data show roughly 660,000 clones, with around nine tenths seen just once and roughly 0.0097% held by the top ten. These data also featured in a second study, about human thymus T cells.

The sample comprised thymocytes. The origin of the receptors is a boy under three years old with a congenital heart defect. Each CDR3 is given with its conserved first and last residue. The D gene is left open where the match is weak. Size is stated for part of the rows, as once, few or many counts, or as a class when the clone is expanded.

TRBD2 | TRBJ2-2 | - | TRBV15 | CATSSPGLAGGTGELFF | TGTGCCACCAGCAGTCCCGGACTAGCGGGAGGAACCGGGGAGCTGTTTTTT
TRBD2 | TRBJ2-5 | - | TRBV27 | CASSCPFTSGSCPQYF | TGTGCCAGCAGTTGTCCGTTTACTAGCGGGAGCTGCCCCCAGTACTTC
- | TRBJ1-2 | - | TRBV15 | CATSRDRGGYGYTF | TGTGCCACCAGCAGAGATAGAGGTGGCTATGGCTACACCTTC
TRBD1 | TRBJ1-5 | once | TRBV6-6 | CASRHGTAKDQHF | TGTGCCAGCAGACATGGGACAGCCAAGGACCAGCATTTT
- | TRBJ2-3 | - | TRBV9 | CASSVVSSVHGDTQYF | TGTGCCAGCAGCGTAGTTTCTAGCGTACATGGGGATACGCAGTATTTT
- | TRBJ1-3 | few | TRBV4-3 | CASSPPERNTIYF | TGCGCCAGCAGCCCACCGGAGCGAAACACCATATATTTT
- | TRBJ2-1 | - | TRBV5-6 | CASSLYAAGHNEQFF | TGTGCCAGCAGCTTGTATGCGGCGGGGCACAATGAGCAGTTCTTC
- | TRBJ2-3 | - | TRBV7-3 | CASSFRGRTDTQYF | TGTGCCAGCAGCTTCAGGGGCAGGACAGATACGCAGTATTTT
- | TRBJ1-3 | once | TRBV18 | CASSPEEGTLEGNTIYF | TGTGCCAGCTCACCCGAAGAGGGGACATTAGAAGGAAACACCATATATTTT
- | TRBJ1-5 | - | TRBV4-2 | CASSQEDKEQPQHF | TGTGCCAGCAGCCAAGAGGACAAAGAACAGCCCCAGCATTTT
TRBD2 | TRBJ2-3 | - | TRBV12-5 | CASGFTAGAGTDTQYF | TGTGCTAGTGGTTTCACAGCGGGAGCCGGCACAGATACGCAGTATTTT
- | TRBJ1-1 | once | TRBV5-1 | CASSVTALNTEAFF | TGCGCCAGCAGCGTAACAGCCTTGAACACTGAAGCTTTCTTT